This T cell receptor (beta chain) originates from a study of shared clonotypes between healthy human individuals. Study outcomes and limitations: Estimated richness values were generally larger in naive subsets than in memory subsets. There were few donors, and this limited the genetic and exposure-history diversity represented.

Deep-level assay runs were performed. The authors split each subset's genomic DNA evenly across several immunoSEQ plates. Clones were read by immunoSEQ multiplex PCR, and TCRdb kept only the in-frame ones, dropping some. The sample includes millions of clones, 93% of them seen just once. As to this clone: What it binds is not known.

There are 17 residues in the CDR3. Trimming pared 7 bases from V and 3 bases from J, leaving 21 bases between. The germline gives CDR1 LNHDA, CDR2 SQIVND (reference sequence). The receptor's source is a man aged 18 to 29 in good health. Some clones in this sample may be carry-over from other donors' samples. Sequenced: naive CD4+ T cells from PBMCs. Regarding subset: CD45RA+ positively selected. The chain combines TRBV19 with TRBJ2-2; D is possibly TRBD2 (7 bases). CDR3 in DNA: TGTGCCAGTACCCGGGGGGCCCGGGGGCCGGACACCGGGGAGCTGTTTTTT. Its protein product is CASTRGARGPDTGELFF.